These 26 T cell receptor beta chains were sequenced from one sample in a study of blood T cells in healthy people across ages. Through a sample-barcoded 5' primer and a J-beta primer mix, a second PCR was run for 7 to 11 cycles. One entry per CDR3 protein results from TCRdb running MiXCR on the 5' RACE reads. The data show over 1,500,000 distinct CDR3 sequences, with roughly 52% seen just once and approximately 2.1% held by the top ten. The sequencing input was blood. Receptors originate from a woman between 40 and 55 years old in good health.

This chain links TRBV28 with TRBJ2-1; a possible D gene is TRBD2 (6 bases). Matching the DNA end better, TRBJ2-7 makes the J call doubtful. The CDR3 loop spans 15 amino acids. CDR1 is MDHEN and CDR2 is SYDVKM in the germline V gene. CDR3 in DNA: TGTGCCAGCAGTTTACCGGGACTCAATCGGGACGAGCAGTACTTC. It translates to CASSLPGLNRDEQYF.

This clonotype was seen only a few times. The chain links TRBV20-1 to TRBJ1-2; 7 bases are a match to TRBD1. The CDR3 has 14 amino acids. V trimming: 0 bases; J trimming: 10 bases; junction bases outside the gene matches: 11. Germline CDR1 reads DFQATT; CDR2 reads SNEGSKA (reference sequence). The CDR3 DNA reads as TGCAGTGCTAGAGAAACACAGGGGTTAGGGGACTACACCTTC. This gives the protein CSARETQGLGDYTF.

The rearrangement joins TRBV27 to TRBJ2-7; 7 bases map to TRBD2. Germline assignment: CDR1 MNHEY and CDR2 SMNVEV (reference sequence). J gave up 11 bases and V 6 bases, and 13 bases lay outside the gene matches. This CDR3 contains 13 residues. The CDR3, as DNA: TGTGCCAGCAGCCGTACCCCGGGGGGTATAGAGTACTTC. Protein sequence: CASSRTPGGIEYF.

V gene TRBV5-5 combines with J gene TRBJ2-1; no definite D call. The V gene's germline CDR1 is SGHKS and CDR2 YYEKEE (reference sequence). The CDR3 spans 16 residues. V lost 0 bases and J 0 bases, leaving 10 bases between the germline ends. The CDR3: CASSLAAFPSYNEQFF. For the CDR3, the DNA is TGTGCCAGCAGCTTGGCCGCTTTCCCCTCCTACAATGAGCAGTTCTTC.

The CDR3: CASSYSSAGDRENTIYF. CDR3 DNA: TGTGCCAGCAGTTACTCGAGTGCGGGGGACAGGGAAAACACCATATATTTT. The V gene is TRBV6-5, the J gene TRBJ1-3, with 9 bases lining up with TRBD1. V shed 0 bases and J 6 bases; nucleotides not matched to a gene: 9. The germline V gene has CDR1 MNHEY and CDR2 SVGAGI. This CDR3 contains 17 residues.

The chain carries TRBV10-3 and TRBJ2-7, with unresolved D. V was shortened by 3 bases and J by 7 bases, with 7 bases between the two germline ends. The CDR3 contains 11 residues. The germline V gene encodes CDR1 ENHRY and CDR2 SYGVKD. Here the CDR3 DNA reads TGTGCCATCAGTGACCCCGTGGAGCAGTACTTC. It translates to CAISDPVEQYF.

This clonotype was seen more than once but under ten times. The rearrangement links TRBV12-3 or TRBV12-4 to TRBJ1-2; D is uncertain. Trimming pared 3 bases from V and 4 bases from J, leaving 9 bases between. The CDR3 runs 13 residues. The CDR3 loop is CASSFLRSYGYTF. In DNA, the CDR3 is TGTGCCAGCAGTTTTCTCCGGAGCTATGGCTACACCTTC.

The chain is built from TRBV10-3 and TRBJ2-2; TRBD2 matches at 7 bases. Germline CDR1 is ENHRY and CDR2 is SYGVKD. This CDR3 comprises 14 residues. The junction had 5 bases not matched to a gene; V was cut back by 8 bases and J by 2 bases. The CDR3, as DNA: TGTGCCATCCCGGGGGGACTCAACACCGGGGAGCTGTTTTTT. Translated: CAIPGGLNTGELFF.

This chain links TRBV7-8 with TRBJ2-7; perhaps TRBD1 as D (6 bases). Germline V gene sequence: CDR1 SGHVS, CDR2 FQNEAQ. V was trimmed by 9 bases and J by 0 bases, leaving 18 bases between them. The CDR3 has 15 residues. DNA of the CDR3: TGTGCCAGTAGTCTTACCCAGGGGTACTCCTACGAGCAGTACTTC. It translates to CASSLTQGYSYEQYF.

CDR3 in DNA: TGTGCCAGCAGCCCCTGGGTCCAGGGGTACCAAGAGACCCAGTACTTC. Its protein is CASSPWVQGYQETQYF. This chain joins TRBV7-9 and TRBJ2-5, with a tentative D call TRBD1 (6 bases). The CDR3 extends over 16 amino acids. The germline V gene encodes CDR1 SEHNR and CDR2 FQNEAQ (reference sequence). With 5 bases removed from V and 0 bases from J, the gap between germline ends came to 16 bases.

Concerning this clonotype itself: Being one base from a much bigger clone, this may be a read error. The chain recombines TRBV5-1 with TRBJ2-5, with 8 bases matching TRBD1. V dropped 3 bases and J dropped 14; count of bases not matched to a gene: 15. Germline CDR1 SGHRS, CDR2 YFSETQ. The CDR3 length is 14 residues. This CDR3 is CASSWTGPSYEHYF. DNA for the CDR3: TGCGCCAGCAGCTGGACAGGGCCTTCCTACGAGCACTACTTC.

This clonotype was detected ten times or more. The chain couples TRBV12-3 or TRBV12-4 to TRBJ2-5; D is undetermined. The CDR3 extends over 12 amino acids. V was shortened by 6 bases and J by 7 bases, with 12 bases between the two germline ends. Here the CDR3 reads CASSLLLGTQYF. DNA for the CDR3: TGTGCCAGCAGCCTCCTCCTGGGGACCCAGTACTTC.

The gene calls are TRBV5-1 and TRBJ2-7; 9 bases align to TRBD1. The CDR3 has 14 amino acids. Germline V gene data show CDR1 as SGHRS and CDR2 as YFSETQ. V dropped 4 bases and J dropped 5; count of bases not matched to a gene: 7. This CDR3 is CASSAGQGLDEQYF. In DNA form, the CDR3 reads TGCGCCAGCAGCGCCGGACAGGGGCTGGACGAGCAGTACTTC. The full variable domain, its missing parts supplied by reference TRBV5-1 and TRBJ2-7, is KAGVTQTPRYLIKTRGQQVTLSCSPISGHRSVSWYQQTPGQGLQFLFEYFSETQRNKGNFPGRFSGRQFSNSRSEMNVSTLELGDSALYLCASSAGQGLDEQYFGPGTRLTVT.

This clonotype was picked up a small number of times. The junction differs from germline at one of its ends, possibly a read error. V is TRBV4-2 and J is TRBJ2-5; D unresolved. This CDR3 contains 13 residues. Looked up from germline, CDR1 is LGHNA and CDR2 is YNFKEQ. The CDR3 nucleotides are TGTGCCAGCAGCCAAAGTCTATCGGAGACCCGGTACTTC. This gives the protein CASSQSLSETRYF.

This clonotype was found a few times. CDR3 residues: CASSQSTAAFSSYEQYF. The CDR3 DNA is TGCGCCAGCAGCCAAAGCACGGCTGCCTTTAGCTCCTACGAGCAGTACTTC. The chain employs TRBV4-3 and TRBJ2-7; no clear D gene. The CDR3 extends over 17 amino acids. The V end was cut by 2 bases, the J end by 0 bases, with 17 bases between. CDR1 LGHNA and CDR2 YSLEER come from the germline V gene.

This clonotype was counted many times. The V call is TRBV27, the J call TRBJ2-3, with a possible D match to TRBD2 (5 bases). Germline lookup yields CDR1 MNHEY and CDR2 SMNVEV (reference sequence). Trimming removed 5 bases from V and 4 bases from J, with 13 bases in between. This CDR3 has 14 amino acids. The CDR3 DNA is TGTGCCAGCAGTCCCCCACGGGGTGCAGATACGCAGTATTTT. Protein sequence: CASSPPRGADTQYF.

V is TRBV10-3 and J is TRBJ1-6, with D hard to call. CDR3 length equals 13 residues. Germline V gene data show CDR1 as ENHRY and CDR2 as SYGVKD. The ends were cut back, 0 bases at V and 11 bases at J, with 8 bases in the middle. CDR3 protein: CAISESEGTPLHF. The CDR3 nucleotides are TGTGCCATCAGTGAGTCGGAGGGTACACCCCTCCACTTT.

CDR3 in amino acids: CASSQDHAFGGGNTGELFF. CDR3 bases: TGCGCCAGCAGCCAAGATCATGCATTCGGCGGGGGAAACACCGGGGAGCTGTTTTTT. The genes are TRBV4-3 and TRBJ2-2, with TRBD2 matching 7 bases. Germline lookup yields CDR1 LGHNA and CDR2 YSLEER. The CDR3 has 19 amino acids. Trimming removed 0 bases from V and 2 bases from J; junction bases left unmatched: 12.

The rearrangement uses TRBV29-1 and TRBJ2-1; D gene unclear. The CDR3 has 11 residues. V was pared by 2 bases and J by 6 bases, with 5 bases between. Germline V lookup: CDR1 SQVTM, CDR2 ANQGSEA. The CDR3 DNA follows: TGCAGCGTTGAACTAGTCAATGAGCAGTTCTTC. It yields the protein CSVELVNEQFF.

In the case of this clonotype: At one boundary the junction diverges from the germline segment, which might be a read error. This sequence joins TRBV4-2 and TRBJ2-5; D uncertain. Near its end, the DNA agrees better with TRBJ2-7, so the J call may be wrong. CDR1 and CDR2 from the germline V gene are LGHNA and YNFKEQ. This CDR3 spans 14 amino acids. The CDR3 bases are TGTGCCGGCAGTTTGACATCTAAAACCTACGAGCAGTACTTC. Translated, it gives CAGSLTSKTYEQYF.

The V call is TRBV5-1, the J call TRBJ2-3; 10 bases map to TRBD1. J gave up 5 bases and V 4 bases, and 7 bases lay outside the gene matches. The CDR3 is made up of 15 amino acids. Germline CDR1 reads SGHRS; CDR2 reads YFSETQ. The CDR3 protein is CASSLTGGRGDTQYF. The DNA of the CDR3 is TGCGCCAGCAGCCTGACAGGGGGCAGAGGAGATACGCAGTATTTT.

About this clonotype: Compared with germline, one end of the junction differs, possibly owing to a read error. CDR3 loop: CSVAKGSNEKLFF. The CDR3 region has the DNA TGCAGTGTTGCCAAGGGATCTAATGAAAAACTGTTTTTT. The chain joins TRBV29-1 to TRBJ1-4, with D hard to call. This CDR3 spans 13 amino acids. Germline-derived CDR1 and CDR2 are SQVTM and ANQGSEA.

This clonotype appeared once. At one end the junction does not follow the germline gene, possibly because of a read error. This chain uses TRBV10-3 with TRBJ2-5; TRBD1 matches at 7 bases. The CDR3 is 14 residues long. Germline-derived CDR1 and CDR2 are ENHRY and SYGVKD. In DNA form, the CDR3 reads TGTGCCCTCAGTGCCCAGGGGGTACAAGAGACCCAGTACTTC. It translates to CALSAQGVQETQYF.

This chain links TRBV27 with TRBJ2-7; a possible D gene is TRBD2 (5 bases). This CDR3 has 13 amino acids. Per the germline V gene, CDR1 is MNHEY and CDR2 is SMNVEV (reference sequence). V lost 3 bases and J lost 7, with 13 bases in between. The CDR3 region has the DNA TGTGCCAGCAGTTTGCCGGACTGGAATGAGCAGTACTTC. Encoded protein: CASSLPDWNEQYF.

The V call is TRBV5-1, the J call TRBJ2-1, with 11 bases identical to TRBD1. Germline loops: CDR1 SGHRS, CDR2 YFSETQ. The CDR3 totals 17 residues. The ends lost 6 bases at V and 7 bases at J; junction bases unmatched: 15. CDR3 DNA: TGCGCCAGCACCTCCTGGGGGACAGGGGGTTCCCTGAATGAGCAGTTCTTC. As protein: CASTSWGTGGSLNEQFF.

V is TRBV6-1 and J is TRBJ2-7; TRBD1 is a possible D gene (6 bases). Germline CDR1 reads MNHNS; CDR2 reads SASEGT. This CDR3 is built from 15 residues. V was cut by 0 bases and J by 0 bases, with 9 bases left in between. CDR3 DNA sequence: TGTGCCAGCAGTGAAGCGTCCAGGGGCTCCTACGAGCAGTACTTC. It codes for CASSEASRGSYEQYF.